Following are 11 T cell receptor beta chains from one sample sequenced in a study of blood T cell repertoires in COVID-19. Some clones are missing from TCRdb's copy, which holds only in-frame ones; the method was immunoSEQ multiplex PCR. The sample contains some 250,000 clones, roughly four fifths of which appear only once. Sequenced material: peripheral blood. All receptors derive from a woman over 75 with acute or convalescent COVID-19.

This clone is a singleton in its sample. The J gene is TRBJ1-2, the V gene TRBV25-1; D is unresolved. The germline gives CDR1 MGHDK, CDR2 SYGVNS. V lost 0 bases, J lost 8 bases, and 13 bases lay in between. CDR3 length: 14 residues. CDR3 in DNA: TGTGCCAGCAGTGAATATCCACAAAAAACCGGCTACACCTTC. The encoded protein is CASSEYPQKTGYTF.

V and J are TRBV12-3 or TRBV12-4 and TRBJ1-2; D remains ambiguous. The CDR3 totals 13 residues. V was shortened by 2 bases and J by 8 bases, with 12 bases between the two germline ends. In DNA, the CDR3 is TGTGCCAGCAGTTTAACGGGAACGGGCGGCTACACCTTC. Translating it yields CASSLTGTGGYTF.

The chain uses TRBV5-8 and TRBJ1-5; the D gene is possibly TRBD1 (5 bases). V was pared by 2 bases and J by 9 bases, with 15 bases between. Germline V lookup: CDR1 SGHTS, CDR2 YDEGEE. CDR3 length: 14 residues. The CDR3 loop is CASSLRGYRAPQHF. The DNA for the CDR3 is TGTGCCAGCAGCTTACGGGGGTATAGGGCGCCCCAGCATTTT.

This chain connects TRBV10-3 to TRBJ1-3; D is unresolved. The CDR3 is 13 residues long. V lost 4 bases, J lost 2 bases, and 6 bases lay in between. Germline loops: CDR1 ENHRY, CDR2 SYGVKD. The CDR3 region is CAISGGAGNTIYF. DNA for the CDR3: TGTGCCATCAGTGGGGGAGCTGGAAACACCATATATTTT.

The chain combines TRBV19 with TRBJ2-5, with D maybe TRBD1 (7 bases). Trimming cost V 9 bases and J 5 bases, with 16 bases left between them. CDR3 length: 13 amino acids. CDR1 LNHDA and CDR2 SQIVND come from the germline V gene (reference sequence). CDR3 nucleotides: TGTGCCAGCCGGGACAGCGCGGGGGAGACCCAGTACTTC. Protein sequence: CASRDSAGETQYF.

The chain couples TRBV11-2 to TRBJ1-4, with unresolved D. This CDR3 comprises 13 residues. Germline V gives CDR1 SGHAT, CDR2 FQNNGV. Trimming took 2 bases from V and 6 from J, leaving 7 bases between them. The CDR3 DNA reads as TGTGCCAGCAGCTTACGGTTAGATGAAAAACTGTTTTTT. This translates into CASSLRLDEKLFF.

As concerns this clone: Other DNA variants within this sample encode the same CDR3. The CDR3 reads CASSPRTSGGTDTQYF. The CDR3 bases are TGTGCCAGCAGCCCACGGACTAGCGGGGGCACAGATACGCAGTATTTT. The chain joins TRBV3-1 (or the pseudogene TRBV3-2) to TRBJ2-3; TRBD2 matches 12 bases. V shed 4 bases and J 1 base; nucleotides not matched to a gene: 3. CDR1 LGHDT and CDR2 YNNKEL come from the germline V gene (reference sequence). The CDR3 has 16 residues.

This clone came up once. The chain links TRBV28 to TRBJ2-7, with 7 bases identical to TRBD1. The J segment lost 3 bases and the V segment lost 4 bases, leaving 6 bases of the junction unmatched. CDR3 length: 14 residues. Germline V gives CDR1 MDHEN, CDR2 SYDVKM. The CDR3 bases are TGTGCCAGCAGTTGGACAGGAGGTAACTACGAGCAGTACTTC. As protein: CASSWTGGNYEQYF.

The chain has TRBV28 and TRBJ1-2, with 7 bases fitting TRBD1. Per the germline V gene, CDR1 is MDHEN and CDR2 is SYDVKM. V lost 3 bases, J lost 4 bases, and 5 bases stayed unmatched. The CDR3 is made up of 14 amino acids. CDR3 residues: CASSLHRGPYGYTF. Here the CDR3 DNA reads TGTGCCAGCAGTTTGCACAGGGGACCCTATGGCTACACCTTC.

This clone was recorded only once. This chain connects TRBV6-5 to TRBJ2-3, with D perhaps TRBD1 (6 bases). CDR3 length: 15 residues. From germline, CDR1 is MNHEY and CDR2 SVGAGI. The germline V and J ends were trimmed by 2 bases and 2 bases, with 11 bases remaining between them. CDR3 in DNA: TGTGCCAGCAGTTACCTCGGACAGCTCACAGATACGCAGTATTTT. As protein: CASSYLGQLTDTQYF.

This clone occurred once. The same CDR3 can be traced to other DNA sequences in this sample. The chain is built from TRBV7-9 and TRBJ2-1; 10 positions agree with TRBD2. Germline V gene lookup returns CDR1 SEHNR and CDR2 FQNEAQ (reference sequence). This CDR3 contains 14 residues. Trimming took 4 bases from V and 9 from J; bases not matched to a gene: 6. This chain's CDR3 is CASSSSGGAGEQFF. The CDR3 DNA is TGTGCCAGCAGCTCCAGCGGGGGGGCGGGTGAGCAGTTCTTC.